The sample holds many counts of the clone carrying this TCR beta chain. This record belongs to a study of identical twins. V was pared by 7 bases and J by 3 bases, with 12 bases between. The CDR3 sequence is 14 residues long. TCRdb passed the 5' RACE reads through MiXCR, listing each CDR3 protein once. The data show hundreds of thousands of distinct CDR3 sequences, over 5% seen once. The sample consisted of naive T cells sorted from blood. V is TRBV12-3 or TRBV12-4 and J is TRBJ1-4; D unresolved. The clonotype originates from a man aged 18-30 years in good health. The DNA of the CDR3 is TGTGCCAGCAAGGTTCGTGACCCTAATGAAAAACTGTTTTTT. Encoded protein: CASKVRDPNEKLFF.